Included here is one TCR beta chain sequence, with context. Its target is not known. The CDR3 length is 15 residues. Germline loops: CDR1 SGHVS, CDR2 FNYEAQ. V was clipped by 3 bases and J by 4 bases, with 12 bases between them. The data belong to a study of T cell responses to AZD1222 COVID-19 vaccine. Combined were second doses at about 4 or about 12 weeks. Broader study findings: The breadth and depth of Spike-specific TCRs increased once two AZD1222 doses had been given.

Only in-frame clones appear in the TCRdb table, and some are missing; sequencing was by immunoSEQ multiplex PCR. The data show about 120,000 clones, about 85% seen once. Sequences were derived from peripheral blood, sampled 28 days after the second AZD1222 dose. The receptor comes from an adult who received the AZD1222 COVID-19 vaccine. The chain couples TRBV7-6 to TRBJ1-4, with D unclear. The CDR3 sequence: CASSFPRSRNEKLFF. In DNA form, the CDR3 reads TGTGCCAGCAGCTTCCCTCGGAGCCGTAATGAAAAACTGTTTTTT. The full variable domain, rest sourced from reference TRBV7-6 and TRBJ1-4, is GAGVSQSPRYKVTKRGQDVALRCDPISGHVSLYWYRQALGQGPEFLTYFNYEAQQDKSGLPNDRFSAERPEGSISTLTIQRTEQRDSAMYRCASSFPRSRNEKLFFGSGTQLSVL.